The 32 T cell receptor beta chains listed next were all sequenced from one sample in a study of control samples from healthy donors and cancer patients. Assay: immunoSEQ multiplex PCR; the TCRdb copy retains only in-frame clones and omits some. The sample has about 92,000 clones; roughly 86% are singletons. Sequencing was carried out using blood. These receptors came from a woman in her sixties in good health.

The chain is built from TRBV6-5 and TRBJ1-5, with 7 bases lining up with TRBD1. This CDR3 contains 15 residues. J gave up 1 base and V 5 bases, and 5 bases lay outside the gene matches. Germline lookup yields CDR1 MNHEY and CDR2 SVGAGI. CDR3 in amino acids: CASSTPGQSNQPQHF. As DNA, the CDR3 is TGTGCCAGCAGTACCCCGGGACAGAGCAATCAGCCCCAGCATTTT.

The chain uses TRBV5-6 and TRBJ1-1, with TRBD1 as a possible D gene (6 bases). Germline V CDR1 and CDR2: SGHDT, YYEEEE. The CDR3 runs to 14 residues. Trimming removed 0 bases at V and 1 base at J, with 7 bases between. The CDR3 DNA sequence: TGTGCCAGCAGCTTGGCGGGGGCGAACACTGAAGCTTTCTTT. Its protein is CASSLAGANTEAFF.

The rearrangement uses TRBV4-1 and TRBJ1-1; no definite D call. Germline CDR1 MGHRA, CDR2 YSYEKL. The length of the CDR3 is 14 residues. V lost 8 bases and J lost 1, with 14 bases in between. In nucleotides, the CDR3 is TGCGCCAGCTCCTCTTATGGCGGGAACACTGAAGCTTTCTTT. This sequence encodes CASSSYGGNTEAFF.

The chain combines TRBV6-1 with TRBJ1-3; D might be TRBD1 (5 bases). The CDR3 runs to 16 residues. Germline CDR1 reads MNHNS; CDR2 reads SASEGT. Trimming took 4 bases from V and 0 from J, leaving 13 bases between them. The CDR3 here is CASSVAAGSSGNTIYF. Here the CDR3 DNA reads TGTGCCAGCAGTGTAGCGGCAGGGAGCTCTGGAAACACCATATATTTT.

V and J are TRBV20-1 and TRBJ1-2; no firm D call. This CDR3 contains 11 residues. Germline values: CDR1 DFQATT, CDR2 SNEGSKA (reference sequence). The CDR3 coding sequence is TGCAGCCTCCCCGACAACTATGGCTACACCTTC. Protein product: CSLPDNYGYTF.

The V and J genes are TRBV19 and TRBJ2-5; D gene uncertain. Trimming shortened V by 5 bases and J by 5 bases, and 12 bases separated the two germline ends. The germline V gene has CDR1 LNHDA and CDR2 SQIVND (reference sequence). This CDR3 comprises 13 residues. CDR3 DNA sequence: TGTGCCAGTAGTGGGTCGAAGTGGGAGACCCAGTACTTC. Its protein product is CASSGSKWETQYF.

This rearrangement joins TRBV3-1 (or the pseudogene TRBV3-2) to TRBJ2-3; no clear D. There are 15 residues in the CDR3. V lost 0 bases, J lost 6 bases, and 13 bases lay in between. Germline V gene data show CDR1 as LGHDT and CDR2 as YNNKEL (reference sequence). CDR3 DNA: TGTGCCAGCAGCCAAGATGAAGCCCGGGCTGATACGCAGTATTTT. Translated: CASSQDEARADTQYF.

The rearrangement links TRBV6-6 to TRBJ2-3; no reliable D call. Trimming took off 2 bases at V and 1 base at J, with 13 bases between the two ends. Germline V gene data show CDR1 as MNHNY and CDR2 as SVGAGI (reference sequence). The CDR3 loop spans 16 amino acids. CDR3 in amino acids: CASSYPRSLGTDTQYF. CDR3 nucleotide sequence: TGTGCCAGCAGTTACCCTCGAAGTCTAGGCACAGATACGCAGTATTTT.

This rearrangement joins TRBV28 to TRBJ2-5, with 11 bases fitting TRBD2. Trimming cost V 6 bases and J 4 bases; bases outside gene matches: 7. The CDR3 extends over 15 amino acids. Germline CDR1 and CDR2: MDHEN and SYDVKM. The CDR3 region has the DNA TGTGCCAGCAGCACCGGGACTAGCGGTGGAGAGACCCAGTACTTC. Amino acid sequence: CASSTGTSGGETQYF.

This chain joins TRBV9 and TRBJ1-4; possible D gene TRBD1, 6 bases. CDR1 SGDLS and CDR2 YYNGEE come from the germline V gene. This CDR3 contains 15 residues. Trimming took 3 bases from V and 3 from J, leaving 12 bases between them. CDR3 in amino acids: CASSAQGMANEKLFF. CDR3 DNA sequence: TGTGCCAGCAGCGCGCAGGGGATGGCTAATGAAAAACTGTTTTTT.

A few counts support this clone. The V gene is TRBV5-6, the J gene TRBJ2-3; D may be TRBD1 (5 bases). The length of the CDR3 is 16 residues. V was trimmed by 7 bases and J by 4 bases, leaving 22 bases between them. The germline V gene encodes CDR1 SGHDT and CDR2 YYEEEE. DNA for the CDR3: TGTGCCAGCGCAGCTTCTCTCCAGGGTTGGGCAGATACGCAGTATTTT. It translates to CASAASLQGWADTQYF.

This chain links TRBV14 with TRBJ2-3, with TRBD1 matching over 8 bases. The CDR3 totals 16 residues. V lost 3 bases and J lost 2; bases outside the gene matches: 7. CDR1 and CDR2 from the germline V gene are SGHDN and FVKESK. CDR3 nucleotide sequence: TGTGCCAGCAGCCATGGATCGACAGGGGCCACAGATACGCAGTATTTT. It codes for CASSHGSTGATDTQYF.

The V call is TRBV18, the J call TRBJ2-3; the match to TRBD2 covers 7 bases. The CDR3 runs to 16 residues. Per the germline V gene, CDR1 is KGHSH and CDR2 is LQKENI. After removal of 0 bases from V and 2 bases from J, the junction contained 5 bases not matched to a gene. DNA for the CDR3: TGTGCCAGCTCACCACCTTCTGGGGGGGTCACAGATACGCAGTATTTT. It is translated as CASSPPSGGVTDTQYF.

The chain is built from TRBV5-6 and TRBJ2-2; maybe TRBD2 (6 bases). The CDR3 sequence is 16 residues long. Germline CDR1 reads SGHDT; CDR2 reads YYEEEE. Trimming removed 4 bases from V and 9 bases from J, with 22 bases in between. The CDR3 region has the DNA TGTGCCAGCAGCCGCGACGGCGGAGGGGCAGGCAGGGAGCTGTTTTTT. Its protein product is CASSRDGGGAGRELFF. The variable domain in full, with the rest retrieved from reference TRBV5-6 and TRBJ2-2, is DAGVTQSPTHLIKTRGQQVTLRCSPKSGHDTVSWYQQALGQGPQFIFQYYEEEERQRGNFPDRFSGHQFPNYSSELNVNALLLGDSALYLCASSRDGGGAGRELFFGEGSRLTVL.

There are a few counts of this clone. CDR3 residues: CASRGGWSNQPQHF. The CDR3 bases are TGTGCCAGCAGGGGAGGTTGGAGCAATCAGCCCCAGCATTTT. J is TRBJ1-5 and V is TRBV28, with D unclear. Deletions cut 6 bases from V and 1 base from J, with 10 bases between. CDR1 and CDR2 (germline): MDHEN, SYDVKM. The CDR3 is 14 residues long.

Regarding this clone: Compared with germline, one end of the junction differs, possibly owing to a read error. This chain uses TRBV6-5 with TRBJ1-5; tentative D call: TRBD1 (6 bases). Germline V gene data show CDR1 as MNHEY and CDR2 as SVGAGI. The CDR3 is 14 amino acids. As DNA, the CDR3 is TGCGACGAACGCGAAGAGGGGGTGCCTCAGCCCCAGCATTTT. It specifies CDEREEGVPQPQHF.

The V call is TRBV11-3, the J call TRBJ1-1; D not resolved. Germline CDR1 SGHNT, CDR2 YENEEA. The CDR3 has 13 amino acids. V was clipped by 1 base and J by 1 base, with 4 bases between them. CDR3 in DNA: TGTGCCAGCAGCTTAGGCCCGAACACTGAAGCTTTCTTT. This sequence encodes CASSLGPNTEAFF.

The rearrangement uses TRBV5-1 and TRBJ1-4; 7 positions match TRBD1. The length of the CDR3 is 15 residues. Germline CDR1 SGHRS, CDR2 YFSETQ. V shed 4 bases and J 5 bases; nucleotides not matched to a gene: 8. CDR3 nucleotides: TGCGCCAGCAGCCCGCTACAGGGGACAAATGAAAAACTGTTTTTT. This sequence encodes CASSPLQGTNEKLFF.

This clone was observed a handful of times. The chain combines TRBV11-2 with TRBJ2-5; 12 nucleotides agree with TRBD1. V shed 4 bases, J shed 5 bases, and the junction held 8 bases outside the gene matches. The CDR3 consists of 16 residues. Germline V gene lookup returns CDR1 SGHAT and CDR2 FQNNGV. The CDR3 region has the DNA TGTGCCAGCAGCTGGGGACAGGGGGCATTAGGGGAGACCCAGTACTTC. Its translation is CASSWGQGALGETQYF.

The chain links TRBV18 to TRBJ2-1, with TRBD1 identical over 8 bases. The V gene's germline CDR1 is KGHSH and CDR2 LQKENI. Germline trimming cut 5 bases from V and 7 bases from J; bases unmatched to any gene: 4. There are 13 residues in the CDR3. Here the CDR3 reads CASSTYRGNEQFF. CDR3 in DNA: TGTGCCAGCTCAACCTACAGGGGGAATGAGCAGTTCTTC.

J is TRBJ2-1 and V is TRBV6-6, with TRBD2 matching over 7 bases. V lost 6 bases to trimming and J lost 10 bases; unmatched junction nucleotides: 6. CDR1 and CDR2 from the germline V gene are MNHNY and SVGAGI (reference sequence). The CDR3 runs to 12 residues. The CDR3 DNA reads TGTGCCAGCAGGGCGGGAGATGGGGAGCAGTTCTTC. This gives the protein CASRAGDGEQFF.

This clone was observed a handful of times. This chain links TRBV5-6 with TRBJ2-7; D not certain. CDR1 is SGHDT and CDR2 is YYEEEE in the germline V gene. The CDR3 loop spans 12 amino acids. V shed 7 bases and J shed 6 bases, with 14 bases lying between them. The CDR3 nucleotides read TGTGCCAGCCCCCTCCGGAGCCGCGAGCAGTACTTC. Amino acids: CASPLRSREQYF.

V usage is TRBV6-1 and J usage is TRBJ2-1; 8 nucleotides match TRBD1. The CDR3 contains 15 residues. The junction had 4 bases not matched to a gene; V was cut back by 2 bases and J by 4 bases. From germline, CDR1 is MNHNS and CDR2 SASEGT. The CDR3 loop is CASSERTGSYNEQFF. In DNA, the CDR3 is TGTGCCAGCAGTGAACGGACAGGGAGTTACAATGAGCAGTTCTTC.

The rearrangement uses TRBV21-1 and TRBJ2-1; the table's D call TRBD1 went unverified against the DNA. TRBV21-1 is designated a pseudogene. The CDR3 has 18 residues. CDR3 coding DNA: TGTGCCAGACGAGGGGACAGGGCAATAGCCGGGTCCTACAATGAGCAGTTCTTC. It codes for CARRGDRAIAGSYNEQFF.

The rearrangement uses TRBV5-5 and TRBJ2-5; D might be TRBD1 (6 bases). The V end lost 2 bases, the J end lost 5 bases, and 10 bases lay between the germline ends. The CDR3 totals 13 residues. CDR1 and CDR2 (germline): SGHKS, YYEKEE (reference sequence). CDR3 residues: CASSLQRGETQYF. CDR3 bases: TGTGCCAGCAGCTTACAAAGGGGGGAGACCCAGTACTTC.

V and J are TRBV19 and TRBJ1-2; TRBD1 matches at 9 bases. After removal of 7 bases from V and 5 bases from J, the junction contained 5 bases not matched to a gene. This CDR3 contains 13 residues. Germline CDR1 and CDR2: LNHDA and SQIVND (reference sequence). CDR3 region: CASTRGQGYGYTF. The CDR3 nucleotides are TGTGCCAGTACCCGGGGACAGGGATATGGCTACACCTTC. Full variable domain (rest looked up from reference TRBV19 and TRBJ1-2): DGGITQSPKYLFRKEGQNVTLSCEQNLNHDAMYWYRQDPGQGLRLIYYSQIVNDFQKGDIAEGYSVSREKKESFPLTVTSAQKNPTAFYLCASTRGQGYGYTFGSGTRLTVV.

A few counts support this clone. The chain links TRBV4-1 to TRBJ2-7, with D possibly TRBD1 on 5 matching bases. The CDR3 extends over 16 amino acids. The germline V and J ends were trimmed by 3 bases and 2 bases, with 17 bases remaining between them. The germline V gene has CDR1 MGHRA and CDR2 YSYEKL. Here the CDR3 reads CASSHILSTEPYEQYF. CDR3 coding DNA: TGCGCCAGCAGCCATATCCTGTCGACAGAACCCTACGAGCAGTACTTC.

J is TRBJ2-3 and V is TRBV19, with 11 bases matching TRBD1. The CDR3 is 14 amino acids. Germline loops: CDR1 LNHDA, CDR2 SQIVND (reference sequence). V shed 3 bases and J 4 bases; nucleotides not matched to a gene: 0. CDR3 sequence: CASSMGQGADTQYF. In nucleotides, the CDR3 is TGTGCCAGTAGTATGGGACAGGGGGCAGATACGCAGTATTTT.

The chain uses TRBV2 and TRBJ2-2; 14 nucleotides align to TRBD2. V trimming: 5 bases; J trimming: 2 bases; junction bases outside the gene matches: 4. Germline V CDR1 and CDR2: SNHLY, FYNNEI. The CDR3 contains 17 residues. CDR3 region: CASSRLAGGKNTGELFF. DNA of the CDR3: TGTGCCAGCAGTCGACTAGCGGGGGGGAAAAACACCGGGGAGCTGTTTTTT.

The V gene is TRBV10-2, the J gene TRBJ1-1; 9 bases fit TRBD1. J was trimmed by 1 base and V by 6 bases; bases with no gene match: 3. This CDR3 is built from 14 residues. The germline CDR1 and CDR2 sequences are WSHSY and SAAADI. The DNA of the CDR3 is TGCGCCAGCAGCCCGGGACAGGGGAACACTGAAGCTTTCTTT. This gives the protein CASSPGQGNTEAFF.

This clone has a handful of counts. The chain combines TRBV5-6 with TRBJ1-1; a possible D gene is TRBD1 (5 bases). Germline V lookup: CDR1 SGHDT, CDR2 YYEEEE. This CDR3 is built from 16 residues. With 2 bases removed from V and 0 bases from J, the gap between germline ends came to 14 bases. This CDR3 reads CASSFRNRKMNTEAFF. DNA of the CDR3: TGTGCCAGCAGCTTTCGTAACAGGAAGATGAACACTGAAGCTTTCTTT.

The rearrangement uses TRBV5-4 and TRBJ2-1; D is unresolved. Germline CDR1 reads SGHNT; CDR2 reads YYREEE (reference sequence). Between the trimmed V and J ends, which lost 1 base and 8 bases, there was a span of 4 bases. There are 11 residues in the CDR3. CDR3 protein: CASSLIDEQFF. DNA of the CDR3: TGTGCCAGCAGCTTGATTGATGAGCAGTTCTTC.